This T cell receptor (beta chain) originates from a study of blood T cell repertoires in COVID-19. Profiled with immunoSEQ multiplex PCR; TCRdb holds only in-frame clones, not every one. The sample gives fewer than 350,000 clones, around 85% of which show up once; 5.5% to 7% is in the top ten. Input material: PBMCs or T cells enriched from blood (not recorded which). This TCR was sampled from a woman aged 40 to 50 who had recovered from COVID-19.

This CDR3 reads CASSSRALPDTEAFF. In DNA, the CDR3 is TGTGCCAGCAGCTCCAGGGCCCTACCGGACACTGAAGCTTTCTTT. The chain couples TRBV7-8 to TRBJ1-1; a weak D match, TRBD1 (5 bases). Trimming removed 4 bases at V and 3 bases at J, with 15 bases between. Germline V gives CDR1 SGHVS, CDR2 FQNEAQ. This CDR3 comprises 15 residues.